The 18 T cell receptor beta chains given below trace back to one sample, sequenced in a study of T cell changes during pregnancy in multiple sclerosis (dated by TCRdb to between 2018 and 2020). The library was produced with the immunoSEQ multiplex PCR assay. Held by TCRdb, this immuneACCESS table contains in-frame sequences only and omits some clones. Under half of the omission traces to an unresolved V gene where checked; the cause of the rest is unknown. The sample yields roughly 11,000 clones; roughly 82% were counted once. The top ten clones comprise around 10% of the sample. Sequencing was performed on CD8+ T cells from peripheral blood mononuclear cells, taken after pregnancy. These receptors were collected from a female donor in good health, enrolled as a control in a pregnancy study.

The rearrangement uses TRBV5-6 and TRBJ2-5; 7 bases map to TRBD1. CDR1 SGHDT and CDR2 YYEEEE come from the germline V gene. The CDR3 runs to 18 residues. J gave up 5 bases and V 1 base, and 17 bases lay outside the gene matches. The CDR3 reads CASSLWGTLTGLGETQYF. The CDR3 DNA is TGTGCCAGCAGCTTGTGGGGGACCCTGACAGGGTTGGGCGAGACCCAGTACTTC.

The chain is built from TRBV5-6 and TRBJ1-1; 10 bases are a match to TRBD1. Germline assignment: CDR1 SGHDT and CDR2 YYEEEE. The CDR3 has 16 residues. J gave up 7 bases and V 4 bases, and 13 bases lay outside the gene matches. The CDR3 loop reads CASSELTGTGADEAFF. In DNA, the CDR3 is TGTGCCAGCAGCGAACTCACCGGGACAGGGGCGGATGAAGCTTTCTTT.

There are a few counts of this clone. This chain joins TRBV14 and TRBJ2-7, with 8 bases fitting TRBD2. Trimming took 0 bases from V and 1 from J; bases not matched to a gene: 5. This CDR3 has 16 residues. Germline values: CDR1 SGHDN, CDR2 FVKESK. CDR3 sequence: CASSQDERGFSYEQYF. The CDR3 region has the DNA TGTGCCAGCAGCCAAGACGAGCGGGGGTTTTCCTACGAGCAGTACTTC.

Of note for this clone: The junction and the germline gene differ at one end; a read error may be behind it. In DNA form, the CDR3 reads TGTGCTAGCAGCTTAGGCGGCCAGGGTAGAATTGAGCAGTACTTC. As protein: CASSLGGQGRIEQYF. The J gene is TRBJ2-7, the V gene TRBV7-7; possible D gene TRBD1, 5 bases. The CDR3 covers 15 residues. Germline CDR1 SSHAT, CDR2 FNYEAQ (reference sequence). Variable domain in full (rest from reference TRBV7-7 and TRBJ2-7): GAGVSQSPRYKVTKRGQDVTLRCDPISSHATLYWYQQALGQGPEFLTYFNYEAQPDKSGLPSDRFSAERPEGSISTLTIQRTEQRDSAMYRCASSLGGQGRIEQYFGPGTRLTVT.

The rearrangement links TRBV28 to TRBJ2-1, with 7 bases matching TRBD2. V lost 7 bases, J lost 8 bases, and 11 bases stayed unmatched. Germline-derived CDR1 and CDR2 are MDHEN and SYDVKM. CDR3 length: 14 residues. CDR3 sequence reads: CASKLPGAGDEQFF. CDR3 DNA: TGTGCCAGCAAACTCCCCGGGGCGGGGGATGAGCAGTTCTTC.

This clone showed up just once. The chain links TRBV29-1 to TRBJ2-7; 9 positions match TRBD2. Germline CDR1 and CDR2: SQVTM and ANQGSEA. This CDR3 has 12 amino acids. J gave up 3 bases and V 5 bases, and 2 bases lay outside the gene matches. The CDR3 protein is CSVSSGVYEQYF. CDR3 coding DNA: TGCAGCGTTTCTAGCGGGGTCTACGAGCAGTACTTC.

This clone was counted once. V and J are TRBV19 and TRBJ1-1, with unresolved D. This CDR3 comprises 17 residues. Between the trimmed V and J ends, which lost 2 bases and 1 base, there was a span of 17 bases. Per the germline V gene, CDR1 is LNHDA and CDR2 is SQIVND (reference sequence). CDR3 in DNA: TGTGCCAGTAGTATAAGTAGTGTCGAACTGAAGAACACTGAAGCTTTCTTT. Protein product: CASSISSVELKNTEAFF. Supplemented by reference TRBV19 and TRBJ1-1, the full variable domain reads DGGITQSPKYLFRKEGQNVTLSCEQNLNHDAMYWYRQDPGQGLRLIYYSQIVNDFQKGDIAEGYSVSREKKESFPLTVTSAQKNPTAFYLCASSISSVELKNTEAFFGQGTRLTVV.

The chain is built from TRBV4-3 and TRBJ2-7; 7 bases fit TRBD2. With V trimmed by 0 bases and J by 3 bases, 8 bases remained unmatched. The CDR3 is made up of 16 amino acids. CDR1 and CDR2 from the germline V gene are LGHNA and YSLEER. The CDR3 here is CASSQERGLLDYEQYF. CDR3 bases: TGCGCCAGCAGCCAAGAGAGGGGACTACTTGACTACGAGCAGTACTTC.

V is TRBV6-1 and J is TRBJ1-5; D remains ambiguous. From germline, CDR1 is MNHNS and CDR2 SASEGT. The CDR3 sequence is 15 residues long. V was pared by 0 bases and J by 1 base, with 7 bases between. The CDR3 DNA reads as TGTGCCAGCAGTGAAGCGGCGGGAAGCAATCAGCCCCAGCATTTT. Protein product: CASSEAAGSNQPQHF.

This clone was seen a single time. The rearrangement joins TRBV7-9 to TRBJ1-2, with 7 bases that match TRBD1. The CDR3 has 15 residues. The germline CDR1 and CDR2 sequences are SEHNR and FQNEAQ (reference sequence). V dropped 5 bases and J dropped 8; count of bases not matched to a gene: 14. The CDR3: CASSPAGTVDFGYTF. Here the CDR3 DNA reads TGTGCCAGCAGCCCAGCCGGGACAGTTGATTTCGGCTACACCTTC.

The V call is TRBV27, the J call TRBJ1-6, with TRBD1 matching 9 bases. With 3 bases clipped from V and 0 bases from J, the junction kept 6 bases outside the gene matches. This CDR3 contains 18 residues. Germline V gene lookup returns CDR1 MNHEY and CDR2 SMNVEV (reference sequence). CDR3 loop: CASSLGTGTSSYNSPLHF. The CDR3 DNA reads as TGTGCCAGCAGTTTGGGGACAGGGACAAGCTCCTATAATTCACCCCTCCACTTT.

V and J are TRBV4-2 and TRBJ2-7; tentative D call: TRBD1 (5 bases). The CDR3 is 14 residues long. Trimming pared 1 base from V and 5 bases from J, leaving 12 bases between. Per the germline V gene, CDR1 is LGHNA and CDR2 is YNFKEQ. The CDR3 coding sequence is TGTGCCAGCAGCCAAGTTTGGTCAGGGAACGAGCAGTACTTC. As protein: CASSQVWSGNEQYF.

V gene TRBV6-5 combines with J gene TRBJ1-2; tentatively, D is TRBD1 (5 bases). There are 15 residues in the CDR3. V was trimmed by 0 bases and J by 2 bases, leaving 10 bases between them. Germline V gene lookup returns CDR1 MNHEY and CDR2 SVGAGI. CDR3 loop: CASSYSGGTNYGYTF. In DNA, the CDR3 is TGTGCCAGCAGTTACTCGGGAGGGACCAACTATGGCTACACCTTC.

V and J are TRBV25-1 and TRBJ1-1; no clear D. Trimming left V 4 bases short and J 4 bases short, with 7 bases between. Per the germline V gene, CDR1 is MGHDK and CDR2 is SYGVNS. The CDR3 loop spans 12 amino acids. The CDR3 sequence is CASSGGSTEAFF. CDR3 nucleotide sequence: TGTGCCAGCAGTGGCGGCAGCACTGAAGCTTTCTTT.

This clone showed up just once. The J gene is TRBJ1-1, the V gene TRBV12-5; D unresolved. The CDR3 runs 15 residues. The germline V gene has CDR1 LGHNT and CDR2 FRNRAP. V lost 5 bases, J lost 3 bases, and 16 bases lay in between. CDR3 loop: CASGLPSVGDTEAFF. CDR3 nucleotides: TGTGCTAGTGGTCTCCCCTCCGTGGGCGACACTGAAGCTTTCTTT.

The gene calls are TRBV7-9 and TRBJ2-3; perhaps TRBD2 as D (6 bases). Germline-derived CDR1 and CDR2 are SEHNR and FQNEAQ (reference sequence). This CDR3 is built from 17 residues. Trimming took 0 bases from V and 3 from J, leaving 16 bases between them. CDR3 in amino acids: CASSLAGGDFRTDTQYF. The CDR3 region has the DNA TGTGCCAGCAGCTTAGCGGGAGGTGATTTTCGGACAGATACGCAGTATTTT.

The chain carries TRBV28 and TRBJ2-7, with a weak D call TRBD1 (6 bases). The ends were cut back, 2 bases at V and 3 bases at J, with 11 bases in the middle. This CDR3 contains 14 residues. Germline loops: CDR1 MDHEN, CDR2 SYDVKM. CDR3 sequence: CASSLNRAIYEQYF. The CDR3 DNA follows: TGTGCCAGCAGTTTAAACAGGGCCATCTACGAGCAGTACTTC.

This sequence joins TRBV5-1 and TRBJ2-5; 8 bases fit TRBD2. Looked up from germline, CDR1 is SGHRS and CDR2 is YFSETQ. CDR3 length equals 15 residues. V trimming: 1 base; J trimming: 4 bases; junction bases outside the gene matches: 6. CDR3 amino acids: CASSLMAGGGETQYF. The CDR3 nucleotides are TGCGCCAGCAGCTTGATGGCGGGGGGCGGAGAGACCCAGTACTTC. Using reference TRBV5-1 and TRBJ2-5 for the parts outside the CDR3, the full variable domain is KAGVTQTPRYLIKTRGQQVTLSCSPISGHRSVSWYQQTPGQGLQFLFEYFSETQRNKGNFPGRFSGRQFSNSRSEMNVSTLELGDSALYLCASSLMAGGGETQYFGPGTRLLVL.